This T cell receptor beta chain was profiled in a study of blood T cell repertoires in COVID-19. About the research overall: The analysed material was cDNA or gDNA that came from T cells, B-cell-depleted T cells, or PBMCs.

The CDR3 runs to 13 residues. The ends were cut back, 1 base at V and 8 bases at J, with 11 bases in the middle. In the authors' methods: Estimated nucleated cell counts came from reference gene primer amplification. TCRdb's table, derived via immunoSEQ multiplex PCR, lists solely in-frame clones and lacks some. V, J and clone size are those of that table, while D and trimming were read from the DNA. The sample consists of about 210,000 clones, almost 85% of them appearing once. V gene TRBV12-3 or TRBV12-4 combines with J gene TRBJ1-2; possibly TRBD1 for D (6 bases). This clonotype was sampled from a woman between 45 and 60 years old with active or convalescent COVID-19. Sequencing used peripheral blood. The DNA of the CDR3 is TGTGCCAGCAGTTTAGAAGGGGGAGAGGGCTACACCTTC. Its protein is CASSLEGGEGYTF.